The 29 T cell receptor beta chains presented below share a single source sample, sequenced in a study of T-cell memory formation after mild COVID-19. TCRdb fed the 5' RACE reads into MiXCR, producing one record per CDR3 protein. This sample carries approximately 110,000 distinct CDR3 sequences, around a fifth of them seen once, and the ten largest clones take 41%. Sample: PBMCs or a T cell subset sorted from them (not recorded which). These receptors were obtained from a man younger than 30 who had mild COVID-19 (a few samples of this study predate the infection). Cell type and time point are not known.

This clonotype was detected a few times. The genes are TRBV6-6 and TRBJ1-1; D perhaps matches TRBD1 (6 bases). The CDR3 is made up of 15 amino acids. Germline V CDR1 and CDR2: MNHNY, SVGAGI (reference sequence). The V and J ends lost 2 bases and 4 bases respectively, with 14 bases between them. The CDR3 coding sequence is TGTGCCAGCAGTTACCAGCCAGGGGCGGCCACTGAAGCTTTCTTT. This sequence encodes CASSYQPGAATEAFF.

This clonotype turned up a few times. CDR3 sequence (DNA): TGTGCCAGCAGCCCCCGCTACGAGCAGTACGTC. Its translation is CASSPRYEQYV. The V and J genes are TRBV21-1 and TRBJ2-7. TRBV21-1 is annotated as a pseudogene. This CDR3 contains 11 residues.

This clonotype was picked up a small number of times. V is TRBV6-2 or TRBV6-3 and J is TRBJ2-1; no reliable D call. This CDR3 spans 14 amino acids. V shed 5 bases and J shed 11 bases, with 19 bases lying between them. In germline, CDR1 is MNHEY, CDR2 SVGEGT. The CDR3 nucleotides are TGTGCCAGCAGTGGTCCGAGCTCCTCGGAGAAGCAGTTCTTC. This gives the protein CASSGPSSSEKQFF.

V gene TRBV30 combines with J gene TRBJ2-1; the match to TRBD2 covers 7 bases. Looked up from germline, CDR1 is GTSNPN and CDR2 is SVGIG (reference sequence). The CDR3 extends over 15 amino acids. The junction had 14 bases not matched to a gene; V was cut back by 3 bases and J by 9 bases. Here the CDR3 DNA reads TGTGCCTGGAGCCACGGTGGCGGGGGAGGCGGTGAGCAGTTCTTC. It specifies CAWSHGGGGGGEQFF.

The rearrangement links TRBV29-1 to TRBJ2-5; TRBD2 aligns across 8 bases. The CDR3 sequence is 13 residues long. The V gene end was trimmed by 6 bases and the J gene end by 0 bases; junction bases not matched to a gene: 3. Germline assignment: CDR1 SQVTM and CDR2 ANQGSEA. The CDR3 coding sequence is TGCAGCGTCCCGGGACTAGACCAAGAGACCCAGTACTTC. This translates into CSVPGLDQETQYF.

The chain links TRBV6-2 or TRBV6-3 to TRBJ2-2; D not certain. Germline V lookup: CDR1 MNHEY, CDR2 SVGEGT. The CDR3 has 13 residues. Trimming pared 2 bases from V and 10 bases from J, leaving 11 bases between. CDR3 coding DNA: TGTGCCAGCAGTTACGTAGGAGAGGCGGAGCTGTTTTTT. The encoded protein is CASSYVGEAELFF.

The table lists this clonotype with a few counts. The chain joins TRBV7-6 to TRBJ2-7, with D uncertain. The CDR3 extends over 14 amino acids. V lost 0 bases and J lost 2, with 8 bases in between. CDR1 and CDR2 from the germline V gene are SGHVS and FNYEAQ. The DNA of the CDR3 is TGTGCCAGCAGCTTAGCGTTGGGTACCTACGAGCAGTACTTC. Protein: CASSLALGTYEQYF.

CDR3 bases: TGTGCCAGCAGCCCGGGGGGGGGGCCCCCCTACAATGAGCAGTTCTTC. It codes for CASSPGGGPPYNEQFF. The chain recombines TRBV9 with TRBJ2-1; 8 positions agree with TRBD2. The CDR3 contains 16 residues. Looked up from germline, CDR1 is SGDLS and CDR2 is YYNGEE. V was clipped by 4 bases and J by 2 bases; unmatched bases: 8.

The rearrangement joins TRBV3-1 to TRBJ2-3; the match to TRBD2 covers 8 bases. The CDR3 consists of 16 residues. Germline-derived CDR1 and CDR2 are LGHDT and YNNKEL (reference sequence). J was trimmed by 1 base and V by 1 base; bases with no gene match: 4. CDR3 nucleotides: TGTGCCAGCAGCCAAGGGGGACTAGAAGGCACAGATACGCAGTATTTT. Translation: CASSQGGLEGTDTQYF.

The gene calls are TRBV19 and TRBJ1-1; 8 bases agree with TRBD1. The length of the CDR3 is 13 residues. Germline CDR1 LNHDA, CDR2 SQIVND (reference sequence). V lost 6 bases and J lost 3; bases outside the gene matches: 3. CDR3: CASSPGGYTEAFF. DNA of the CDR3: TGTGCCAGTAGCCCAGGGGGCTACACTGAAGCTTTCTTT.

The chain recombines TRBV6-1 with TRBJ2-1; D remains ambiguous. V lost 10 bases and J lost 6, with 10 bases in between. The germline CDR1 and CDR2 sequences are MNHNS and SASEGT. The CDR3 extends over 11 amino acids. DNA for the CDR3: TGTGCCACTTGGGCCCTCAATGAGCAGTTCTTC. Encoded protein: CATWALNEQFF.

The genes are TRBV29-1 and TRBJ1-3; D unresolved. The CDR3 consists of 12 residues. The germline CDR1 and CDR2 sequences are SQVTM and ANQGSEA. Trimming removed 7 bases at V and 0 bases at J, with 7 bases between. CDR3 region: CSAGPSGNTIYF. In DNA form, the CDR3 reads TGCAGCGCTGGCCCCTCTGGAAACACCATATATTTT. The full variable domain, completed using reference TRBV29-1 and TRBJ1-3, is SAVISQKPSRDICQRGTSLTIQCQVDSQVTMMFWYRQQPGQSLTLIATANQGSEATYESGFVIDKFPISRPNLTFSTLTVSNMSPEDSSIYLCSAGPSGNTIYFGEGSWLTVV.

The chain is built from TRBV7-9 and TRBJ1-3; TRBD1 matches 11 bases. Trimming took 3 bases from V and 0 from J; bases not matched to a gene: 13. The length of the CDR3 is 20 residues. CDR1 and CDR2 from the germline V gene are SEHNR and FQNEAQ (reference sequence). CDR3 nucleotide sequence: TGTGCCAGCAGCTTCCCGCCCCCAGGGACAGGGGGTATCTCTGGAAACACCATATATTTT. This translates into CASSFPPPGTGGISGNTIYF.

The chain couples TRBV7-9 to TRBJ1-2, with a tentative D call TRBD1 (5 bases). The germline V gene has CDR1 SEHNR and CDR2 FQNEAQ (reference sequence). V lost 3 bases and J lost 5, with 16 bases in between. The CDR3 loop spans 15 amino acids. CDR3 sequence: CASSFGASFRYGYTF. The CDR3 DNA follows: TGTGCCAGCAGCTTTGGGGCCTCCTTCCGGTATGGCTACACCTTC.

This clonotype was seen a handful of times. CDR3 DNA sequence: TGTGCCACGACTAGCGGGGGGGCAATGACAGATACGCAGTATTTT. This codes for CATTSGGAMTDTQYF. V is TRBV9 and J is TRBJ2-3, with 14 positions matching TRBD2. This CDR3 has 15 residues. The junction had 6 bases not matched to a gene; V was cut back by 9 bases and J by 3 bases. Germline V CDR1 and CDR2: SGDLS, YYNGEE.

The chain has TRBV4-1 and TRBJ1-1, with D possibly TRBD1 on 5 matching bases. CDR1 and CDR2 (germline): MGHRA, YSYEKL. V lost 3 bases to trimming and J lost 4 bases, with 18 bases between them. The CDR3 is 16 amino acids. The CDR3 coding sequence is TGCGCCAGCAGCCACCACGGAGGGGCAGAGGGCACTGAAGCTTTCTTT. Residues: CASSHHGGAEGTEAFF.

This clonotype has only a few counts. V gene TRBV7-9 combines with J gene TRBJ2-7; tentative D call: TRBD1 (6 bases). Between the trimmed V and J ends, which lost 0 bases and 3 bases, there was a span of 12 bases. This CDR3 has 15 residues. Germline CDR1 and CDR2: SEHNR and FQNEAQ (reference sequence). The CDR3 DNA reads TGTGCCAGCAGCTTAGCCGGGCAGGGGAGCTACGAGCAGTACTTC. Translation gives CASSLAGQGSYEQYF.

The J gene is TRBJ2-7, the V gene TRBV11-3, with TRBD1 matching 9 bases. Per germline, CDR1 SGHNT and CDR2 YENEEA. V trimming: 5 bases; J trimming: 5 bases; junction bases outside the gene matches: 7. The CDR3 contains 14 residues. In nucleotides, the CDR3 is TGTGCCAGCAGCCTGGGACAGGGCTGGAACGAGCAGTACTTC. It codes for CASSLGQGWNEQYF.

This clonotype was detected a few times. This rearrangement joins TRBV7-2 to TRBJ2-3; D uncertain. Trimming removed 8 bases at V and 0 bases at J, with 24 bases between. This CDR3 region has 18 residues. Germline values: CDR1 SGHTA, CDR2 FQGNSA. CDR3 protein: CASLPLGQPLASTDTQYF. Here the CDR3 DNA reads TGTGCCAGCCTTCCGTTGGGCCAGCCCCTCGCTAGCACAGATACGCAGTATTTT.

V is TRBV20-1 and J is TRBJ1-1; D unclear. Germline lookup yields CDR1 DFQATT and CDR2 SNEGSKA (reference sequence). The CDR3 length is 13 residues. Trimming took off 1 base at V and 1 base at J, with 7 bases between the two ends. Here the CDR3 DNA reads TGCAGTGCTAGAGCCCCAGGGAACACTGAAGCTTTCTTT. It is translated as CSARAPGNTEAFF.

The J gene is TRBJ2-1, the V gene TRBV7-3, with D tentatively TRBD1 (6 bases). Germline V gene data show CDR1 as SGHTA and CDR2 as FQGTGA. The CDR3 loop spans 12 amino acids. Trimming took off 5 bases at V and 7 bases at J, with 9 bases between the two ends. Here the CDR3 DNA reads TGTGCCAGCAGCGGGACACGGAATGAGCAGTTCTTC. Translating gives CASSGTRNEQFF.

J is TRBJ2-2 and V is TRBV9, with D perhaps matching TRBD2 (5 bases). The CDR3 spans 17 residues. Trimming stripped 2 bases from V and 0 bases from J, with 14 bases between. CDR1 and CDR2 (germline): SGDLS, YYNGEE. CDR3 loop: CASSVTGSGANTGELFF. The CDR3 coding sequence is TGTGCCAGCAGCGTGACGGGATCCGGGGCGAACACCGGGGAGCTGTTTTTT.

The chain joins TRBV12-3 or TRBV12-4 to TRBJ1-5, with D maybe TRBD1 (5 bases). V was cut by 5 bases and J by 3 bases, with 8 bases left in between. The CDR3 covers 13 residues. In DNA, the CDR3 is TGTGCCAGCAGTCAGGGTCCCAATCAGCCCCAGCATTTT. The encoded protein is CASSQGPNQPQHF.

V gene TRBV19 combines with J gene TRBJ1-1; D ambiguous. This CDR3 spans 13 amino acids. V was shortened by 5 bases and J by 0 bases, with 7 bases between the two germline ends. CDR1 and CDR2 (germline): LNHDA, SQIVND (reference sequence). The CDR3 loop reads CASSLKMNTEAFF. In DNA form, the CDR3 reads TGTGCCAGTAGTCTCAAGATGAACACTGAAGCTTTCTTT. The full variable domain, rest sourced from reference TRBV19 and TRBJ1-1, is DGGITQSPKYLFRKEGQNVTLSCEQNLNHDAMYWYRQDPGQGLRLIYYSQIVNDFQKGDIAEGYSVSREKKESFPLTVTSAQKNPTAFYLCASSLKMNTEAFFGQGTRLTVV.

There are a few counts of this clonotype. The V gene is TRBV15, the J gene TRBJ2-1; maybe TRBD1 (6 bases). The CDR3 is 17 residues long. V was pared by 0 bases and J by 0 bases, with 12 bases between. Germline V lookup: CDR1 LNHNV, CDR2 YYDKDF (reference sequence). The chain's CDR3 is CATSRELGASSYNEQFF. The CDR3 nucleotides read TGTGCCACCAGCAGAGAACTGGGGGCGAGCTCCTACAATGAGCAGTTCTTC.

A few counts support this clonotype. V usage is TRBV2 and J usage is TRBJ2-7; no definite D call. The CDR3 consists of 12 residues. Germline CDR1 reads SNHLY; CDR2 reads FYNNEI. The germline V and J ends were trimmed by 6 bases and 2 bases, with 8 bases remaining between them. This chain's CDR3 is CASSDPPYEQYF. As DNA, the CDR3 is TGTGCCAGCAGCGACCCCCCCTACGAGCAGTACTTC.

The sample holds a few counts of this clonotype. This chain joins TRBV9 and TRBJ2-3; 8 bases fit TRBD2. This CDR3 is 13 amino acids long. Losses at the gene ends were 3 bases for V and 6 bases for J; bases not matched to a gene: 3. Germline CDR1 reads SGDLS; CDR2 reads YYNGEE. The CDR3, as DNA: TGTGCCAGCAGCGCCACGGGGGGGGATACGCAGTATTTT. Translation: CASSATGGDTQYF.

V usage is TRBV29-1 and J usage is TRBJ1-2; D gene uncertain. The CDR3 has 11 residues. Germline assignment: CDR1 SQVTM and CDR2 ANQGSEA. V lost 4 bases and J 2 bases, leaving 5 bases between the germline ends. Written as DNA, the CDR3 is TGCAGCGTTGCCAAGAACTATGGCTACACCTTC. It translates to CSVAKNYGYTF.

The chain combines TRBV7-9 with TRBJ2-1, with 9 bases aligning to TRBD1. Trimming took 3 bases from V and 4 from J; bases not matched to a gene: 13. The CDR3 totals 18 residues. CDR1 SEHNR and CDR2 FQNEAQ come from the germline V gene (reference sequence). This CDR3 is CASSFRDRVRASYNEQFF. The DNA for the CDR3 is TGTGCCAGCAGCTTCCGGGACAGGGTCCGAGCCTCTTACAATGAGCAGTTCTTC.